This T cell receptor (beta chain) appears in the sequencing data of a study of blood T cell repertoires in COVID-19. For the study at large: Both acute and convalescent COVID-19 samples were obtained from the United States, Italy and Spain. From T cells, B-cell-depleted T cells, or PBMCs came the material, which was cDNA or gDNA.

Repertoires were generated with immunoSEQ multiplex PCR, while TCRdb's copy carries only in-frame clones and drops some. Here the sample spans approximately 64,000 clones, about 80% being singletons. The table lists this clone with a count of one. The CDR3 is 15 amino acids. Per the germline V gene, CDR1 is SGHTA and CDR2 is FQGTGA. The junction had 5 bases not matched to a gene; V was cut back by 0 bases and J by 5 bases. The TCR originated in a woman in her 70s with acute or convalescent COVID-19. Sequencing used peripheral blood. The J gene is TRBJ2-7, the V gene TRBV7-3; 9 bases line up with TRBD2. Written as DNA, the CDR3 is TGTGCCAGCAGCTTAACTCAAGCGGGAGGCCACGAGCAGTACTTC. Amino acid sequence: CASSLTQAGGHEQYF.